This is a list of T cell receptor beta chains from one sample in a study of sequential checkpoint blockade in melanoma. Measured with immunoSEQ multiplex PCR; TCRdb has only the in-frame clones, and not every one. Seen here are approximately 10,000 clones, about 78% observed once, and the top ten hold about 11%. The sample here was CD8+ T cells sorted from blood (inferred from file names), taken from a patient given nivolumab and ipilimumab in sequence. The source of these receptors is a human donor with melanoma. Both conserved end residues are part of each CDR3.

len: 19; v_gene: TRBV2; j_gene: TRBJ1-4; CDR3aa: CASSEAWGSGRGPAEKLFF
len: 12; v_gene: TRBV6-1; j_gene: TRBJ2-1; CDR3aa: CATLAGGNEQFF
len: 13; v_gene: TRBV6-4; j_gene: TRBJ1-2; CDR3aa: CASSDSTGDGYTF
len: 13; v_gene: TRBV7-9; j_gene: TRBJ2-1; CDR3aa: CASRLAGLYEQFF
len: 12; v_gene: TRBV25-1; j_gene: TRBJ1-1; CDR3aa: CASTIGNTEAFF
len: 15; v_gene: TRBV9; j_gene: TRBJ1-5; CDR3aa: CASSLGGGGGQPQHF
len: 14; v_gene: TRBV11-2; j_gene: TRBJ2-7; CDR3aa: CASSLNGEGDEQYF
len: 15; v_gene: TRBV7-8; j_gene: TRBJ2-5; CDR3aa: CASSLAPTSGETQYF
len: 15; v_gene: TRBV2; j_gene: TRBJ1-2; CDR3aa: CASSEGQGSDYGYTF
len: 13; v_gene: TRBV27; j_gene: TRBJ1-2; CDR3aa: CASITYREGGYTF
len: 13; v_gene: TRBV6-4; j_gene: TRBJ2-3; CDR3aa: CASAERSTDTQYF
len: 14; v_gene: TRBV7-9; j_gene: TRBJ2-1; CDR3aa: CASSIAGGGNEQFF
len: 14; v_gene: TRBV5-1; j_gene: TRBJ2-5; CDR3aa: CASSHGDYQETQYF
len: 14; v_gene: TRBV6-1; j_gene: TRBJ2-7; CDR3aa: CASSEGQGPDEQYF
len: 12; v_gene: TRBV7-9; j_gene: TRBJ1-1; CDR3aa: CASSLWELEAFF
len: 16; v_gene: TRBV7-9; j_gene: TRBJ1-2; CDR3aa: CASSSGTEFPNYGYTF
len: 15; v_gene: TRBV6-5; j_gene: TRBJ1-5; CDR3aa: CASRRSQGAGWPQHF
len: 16; v_gene: TRBV6-4; j_gene: TRBJ2-3; CDR3aa: CASSELAGDSTDTQYF
len: 14; v_gene: TRBV28; j_gene: TRBJ2-7; CDR3aa: CASSFHRGPYEQYF
len: 11; v_gene: TRBV25-1; j_gene: TRBJ1-3; CDR3aa: CASSASNTIYF
len: 14; v_gene: TRBV19; j_gene: TRBJ1-5; CDR3aa: CASSPTGNTKPQHF
len: 13; v_gene: TRBV6-5; j_gene: TRBJ2-7; CDR3aa: CASSATRSYEQYF
len: 15; v_gene: TRBV15; j_gene: TRBJ2-1; CDR3aa: CATSWGGNPYNEQFF
len: 14; v_gene: TRBV29-1; j_gene: TRBJ2-2; CDR3aa: CSVGQGGNTGELFF
len: 14; v_gene: TRBV6-6; j_gene: TRBJ2-7; CDR3aa: CASRPWGEPHEQHF
len: 13; v_gene: TRBV13; j_gene: TRBJ2-1; CDR3aa: CASSPTVYNEQFF
len: 15; v_gene: TRBV11-2; j_gene: TRBJ2-7; CDR3aa: CASSHRDRQGNEQYF
len: 16; v_gene: TRBV15; j_gene: TRBJ1-4; CDR3aa: CATSRGDSDLNEKLFF
len: 12; v_gene: TRBV6-5; j_gene: TRBJ2-7; CDR3aa: CASWTGGVEQYF
len: 14; v_gene: TRBV7-9; j_gene: TRBJ1-3; CDR3aa: CASSFFTAGNTIYF
len: 15; v_gene: TRBV6-1; j_gene: TRBJ1-6; CDR3aa: CASSEGTGLGSPLHF
len: 16; v_gene: TRBV9; j_gene: TRBJ2-3; CDR3aa: CASSAGLHIADDTQYF
len: 14; v_gene: TRBV5-1; j_gene: TRBJ2-1; CDR3aa: CASSPPTGFNEQFF
len: 18; v_gene: TRBV4-3; j_gene: TRBJ2-3; CDR3aa: CASSQGLGRLTDTDTQYF
len: 15; v_gene: TRBV9; j_gene: TRBJ2-7; CDR3aa: CASSESGTGAYEQYF
len: 15; v_gene: TRBV4-2; j_gene: TRBJ2-1; CDR3aa: CASSQDPAGANEQFF
len: 16; v_gene: TRBV7-9; j_gene: TRBJ2-4; CDR3aa: CASSSNLQGTKNIQYF
len: 15; v_gene: TRBV4-1; j_gene: TRBJ2-7; CDR3aa: CASSQDFRQAYEQYF
len: 15; v_gene: TRBV25-1; j_gene: TRBJ1-4; CDR3aa: CASSTRWGGDEKLFF
len: 17; v_gene: TRBV4-1; j_gene: TRBJ1-3; CDR3aa: CASSQDRYRGSGNTIYF
len: 15; v_gene: TRBV7-9; j_gene: TRBJ1-2; CDR3aa: CASSLAGTGEEGYTF
len: 14; v_gene: TRBV5-4; j_gene: TRBJ1-1; CDR3aa: CASSRPGGRTEAFF
len: 11; v_gene: TRBV29-1; j_gene: TRBJ2-7; CDR3aa: CSVERDYEQYF
len: 15; v_gene: TRBV6-4; j_gene: TRBJ2-1; CDR3aa: CASSLSGTGGNEQFF
len: 15; v_gene: TRBV6-1; j_gene: TRBJ2-1; CDR3aa: CASSEAIPSYNEQFF
len: 16; v_gene: TRBV11-1; j_gene: TRBJ2-3; CDR3aa: CASSLGLAGGPDTQYF
len: 16; v_gene: TRBV18; j_gene: TRBJ1-1; CDR3aa: CASSLTGTGKPTEAFF
len: 15; v_gene: TRBV5-4; j_gene: TRBJ1-2; CDR3aa: CASSQEEMTNYGYTF
len: 11; v_gene: TRBV13; j_gene: TRBJ2-7; CDR3aa: CASSGSLEQYF
len: 15; v_gene: TRBV27; j_gene: TRBJ2-1; CDR3aa: CASSRERGMYNEQFF
len: 13; v_gene: TRBV30; j_gene: TRBJ2-7; CDR3aa: CAWRTGLLYEQYF
len: 16; v_gene: TRBV14; j_gene: TRBJ2-5; CDR3aa: CASSHGSSLIRETQYF
len: 16; v_gene: TRBV9; j_gene: TRBJ2-2; CDR3aa: CASSGPGTGNTGELFF
len: 15; v_gene: TRBV27; j_gene: TRBJ2-1; CDR3aa: CASSLGASGWNEQFF
len: 17; v_gene: TRBV7-9; j_gene: TRBJ2-7; CDR3aa: CASSLASASGYSYEQYF
len: 14; v_gene: TRBV21-1; j_gene: TRBJ2-7; CDR3aa: CASSKVAGPYEQYF
len: 12; v_gene: TRBV29-1; j_gene: TRBJ1-1; CDR3aa: CSVSESNTEAFF
len: 14; v_gene: TRBV30; j_gene: TRBJ2-2; CDR3aa: CAWSVHMNTGELFF
len: 11; v_gene: TRBV29-1; j_gene: TRBJ1-1; CDR3aa: CSVVPGTEAFF